A selection of T cell receptor beta chains follows, all from one sample in a study of cytomegalovirus exposure and HLA in healthy donors. The assay was immunoSEQ multiplex PCR, and TCRdb's table has in-frame clones only and misses some. This sample has some 85,000 clones, with approximately 71% found just once. Sequencing was carried out using PBMCs. The receptors derive from a man under 40 in good health and CMV-seronegative. CDR3s include the opening cysteine and the closing phenylalanine or tryptophan. D genes are given only for firm matches. The size field is filled for only some rows; it gives once, few, many or a size class.

clone size,J gene,V gene,D gene,CDR3 DNA,CDR3 protein
NA,TRBJ1-5,TRBV5-5,NA,TGTGCCAGCAGCGCCGGGGGTAGCAATCAGCCCCAGCATTTT,CASSAGGSNQPQHF
few,TRBJ2-7,TRBV6-6,TRBD1,TGTGCCAGCAGTCACGGGACAGCCTCCTACGAGCAGTACTTC,CASSHGTASYEQYF
NA,TRBJ2-5,TRBV5-1,TRBD2,TGCGCCAGCAGCCCGGGACTAGCGGGATCTAAGGAGACCCAGTACTTC,CASSPGLAGSKETQYF
NA,TRBJ2-2,TRBV4-1,TRBD2,TGCGCCAGCAGCCCCCCGGGACTAGCGGCCACCGGGGAGCTGTTTTTT,CASSPPGLAATGELFF
NA,TRBJ1-1,TRBV5-4,TRBD1,TGTGCCAGCAGCTTGTGGGGGAAGGGGGCGTTTGAAGCTTTCTTT,CASSLWGKGAFEAFF
NA,TRBJ1-1,TRBV7-9,NA,TGTGCCAGCAGCCAGGAGAACACTGAAGCTTTCTTT,CASSQENTEAFF
few,TRBJ1-2,TRBV9,NA,TGTGCCAGCAGCCCTCGGACAGTTGCTAACTATGGCTACACCTTC,CASSPRTVANYGYTF
NA,TRBJ2-2,TRBV4-1,NA,TGCGCCAGCAGCCGGGGACTTCTGGAGGTCGGGGAGCTGTTTTTT,CASSRGLLEVGELFF
NA,TRBJ2-1,TRBV2,NA,TGTGCCAGCACCAAAAACAATGAGCAGTTCTTC,CASTKNNEQFF
NA,TRBJ1-1,TRBV6-5,NA,TGTGCCAGCTCCCAGGGGACTGAAGCTTTCTTT,CASSQGTEAFF
NA,TRBJ1-5,TRBV6-5,TRBD1,TGTGCCAGCAGTTTGGCCGGGACAGGGTATCAGCCCCAGCATTTT,CASSLAGTGYQPQHF
once,TRBJ2-7,TRBV5-4,NA,TGTGCCAGCAGCTTGGGACAGTCCTACGAGCAGTACTTC,CASSLGQSYEQYF
few,TRBJ1-2,TRBV4-2,TRBD1,TGTGCCAGCAGCCCAGGGACAGGGCTGATCGATAAGGGTGTCTATGGCTACACCTTC,CASSPGTGLIDKGVYGYTF
NA,TRBJ1-2,TRBV9,TRBD1,TGTGCCAGCAGCGGAATAACAACAGGGGGCTTCTCCTATGGCTACACCTTC,CASSGITTGGFSYGYTF
NA,TRBJ1-2,TRBV7-2,NA,TGTGCCAGCAGCTTAGATGCAGGAGGCTATGGCTACACCTTC,CASSLDAGGYGYTF
few,TRBJ2-2,TRBV6-5,NA,TGTGCCAGCAGTTACTCTTTACCCGGTAACACCGGGGAGCTGTTTTTT,CASSYSLPGNTGELFF
NA,TRBJ1-1,TRBV7-7,NA,TGTGCCAGCAGCTTAGAACGGTACACTGAAGCTTTCTTT,CASSLERYTEAFF
NA,TRBJ2-7,TRBV6-1,NA,TGTGCCAGCAGTGTGGGGGGATCCCGCTACGAGCAGTACTTC,CASSVGGSRYEQYF
NA,TRBJ2-1,TRBV30,TRBD2,TGTGCCTGGAGTGATCTAGCGGGAGCGTACAATGAGCAGTTCTTC,CAWSDLAGAYNEQFF